Sequencing of this T cell receptor (beta chain) was carried out in a study of blood T cell repertoires in COVID-19. Cohorts were assigned according to the clinical history that participants reported. The V end lost 0 bases, the J end lost 3 bases, and 6 bases lay between the germline ends. In germline, CDR1 is LGHDT, CDR2 YNNKEL (reference sequence). This CDR3 is 14 amino acids long. Original data processing: Using reference gene primer amplification, nucleated cell counts were estimated. Repertoires were generated with immunoSEQ multiplex PCR, while TCRdb's copy carries only in-frame clones and drops some. The DNA was the basis for D and trimming; V, J and clone size are from that table. This repertoire shows approximately 200,000 clones, 70% to 90% found once; its top ten account for over 7%.

The sequencing sample was made of PBMCs or T cells enriched from blood (not recorded which). The chain is built from TRBV3-1 (or the pseudogene TRBV3-2) and TRBJ1-5; D is unclear. This receptor was taken from a woman aged 40 to 55 with acute COVID-19. The CDR3 DNA sequence: TGTGCCAGCAGCCAAGATCAAGCCAATCAGCCCCAGCATTTT. Its protein product is CASSQDQANQPQHF.